These T cell receptor beta chains were read from a single sample in a study of early stage breast cancer tumors. The table came from immunoSEQ multiplex PCR; TCRdb's copy has only in-frame clones and leaves some out. There are some 41,000 clones in the sample; about two thirds occur only once, and 7.2% lies in the top ten. The sequenced material came from blood. These receptors originate from a person between 50 and 60 years old with breast cancer. Each CDR3 is given with its conserved first and last residue. A D gene is named only where the DNA matches it firmly. The size field is filled for only some rows; it gives once, few, many or a size class.

J: TRBJ2-3
size: few
V: TRBV2
D: TRBD1
length: 15
DNA: TGTGCCAGCAGTGACCACAGGGGAGGCACAGATACGCAGTATTTT
CDR3: CASSDHRGGTDTQYF

J: TRBJ2-3
size: NA
V: TRBV4-3
D: NA
length: 12
DNA: TGCGCCAGCAGCCCCCCGGGAGATACGCAGTATTTT
CDR3: CASSPPGDTQYF

J: TRBJ2-1
size: once
V: TRBV11-3
D: TRBD2
length: 15
DNA: TGTGCCAGCAGCTTAGGGAGCGGGAGGGCCAATGAGCAGTTCTTC
CDR3: CASSLGSGRANEQFF

J: TRBJ2-3
size: NA
V: TRBV7-3
D: TRBD1
length: 15
DNA: TGTGCCAGCAGCGACAGGGACCCGGGTACAGATACGCAGTATTTT
CDR3: CASSDRDPGTDTQYF

J: TRBJ2-1
size: NA
V: TRBV5-6
D: NA
length: 15
DNA: TGTGCCAGCAGCTTTGATCCTGGAGGGCAGAATGAGCAGTTCTTC
CDR3: CASSFDPGGQNEQFF

J: TRBJ2-5
size: NA
V: TRBV11-2
D: TRBD2
length: 17
DNA: TGTGCCAGCAGCTTAGATGGCCAGCGGGAGCTTTCGGAGACCCAGTACTTC
CDR3: CASSLDGQRELSETQYF

J: TRBJ2-3
size: NA
V: TRBV9
D: NA
length: 17
DNA: TGTGCCAGCAGCGTAGGGCCCGCCGCACAGGCAGCAGATACGCAGTATTTT
CDR3: CASSVGPAAQAADTQYF

J: TRBJ2-4
size: once
V: TRBV6-5
D: NA
length: 15
DNA: TGTGCCAGCAGTTACACCAGGGGAGCCAAAAACATTCAGTACTTC
CDR3: CASSYTRGAKNIQYF

J: TRBJ2-3
size: NA
V: TRBV11-2
D: TRBD1
length: 12
DNA: TGTGCCAGCAGATTCCAGGGGGCGACGCAGTATTTT
CDR3: CASRFQGATQYF

J: TRBJ2-7
size: once
V: TRBV7-8
D: TRBD2
length: 14
DNA: TGTGCCAGCAGCGGCGGGACTAGCGGCTACGAGCAGTACTTC
CDR3: CASSGGTSGYEQYF

J: TRBJ2-7
size: NA
V: TRBV5-5
D: NA
length: 14
DNA: TGTGCCAGCAACCAGGCAGGCGCGTCCTACGAGCAGTACTTC
CDR3: CASNQAGASYEQYF

J: TRBJ1-4
size: NA
V: TRBV5-1
D: TRBD1
length: 14
DNA: TGCGCCAGCAGCTTACAGGGGCCTAATGAAAAACTGTTTTTT
CDR3: CASSLQGPNEKLFF

J: TRBJ1-5
size: NA
V: TRBV11-2
D: NA
length: 15
DNA: TGTGCCAGCAGCCTGACAGGCAACCTCAATCAGCCCCAGCATTTT
CDR3: CASSLTGNLNQPQHF

J: TRBJ2-5
size: NA
V: TRBV18
D: NA
length: 14
DNA: TGTGCCAGCTCACCGGCGGACAGCCGGGAGACCCAGTACTTC
CDR3: CASSPADSRETQYF

J: TRBJ2-7
size: NA
V: TRBV6-5
D: NA
length: 16
DNA: TGTGCCAGCAGTTACTCGACGGGGGTGAGATCCTACGAGCAGTACTTC
CDR3: CASSYSTGVRSYEQYF

J: TRBJ1-2
size: NA
V: TRBV2
D: TRBD1
length: 14
DNA: TGTGCCAGCAGTGGACAGGGGGGACACTATGGCTACACCTTC
CDR3: CASSGQGGHYGYTF

J: TRBJ1-5
size: few
V: TRBV12-2
D: NA
length: 16
DNA: TGTGCAAGTCGCTTAGATGGGGACAGGGAAAGCCAGCCCCAGCATTTT
CDR3: CASRLDGDRESQPQHF

J: TRBJ2-7
size: few
V: TRBV7-3
D: TRBD2
length: 15
DNA: TGTGCCAGCAGCTCCGACTCCAGCGGGGCGTACGAGCAGTACTTC
CDR3: CASSSDSSGAYEQYF

J: TRBJ2-7
size: NA
V: TRBV27
D: TRBD1
length: 15
DNA: TGTGCCAGCAGTAGGGGGCAGTCGGTTGTACACGAGCAGTACTTC
CDR3: CASSRGQSVVHEQYF

J: TRBJ1-1
size: NA
V: TRBV5-1
D: NA
length: 13
DNA: TGCGCCAGCAGCGGGGGACAGAACACTGAAGCTTTCTTT
CDR3: CASSGGQNTEAFF

J: TRBJ2-7
size: NA
V: TRBV2
D: NA
length: 12
DNA: TGTGCCAGCACCAGGGGCCAGGTGGAGCAGTACTTC
CDR3: CASTRGQVEQYF

J: TRBJ1-2
size: few
V: TRBV6-1
D: TRBD1
length: 14
DNA: TGTGCCAGCAGTGATAGGGGGACAGGGGATGGCTACACCTTC
CDR3: CASSDRGTGDGYTF

J: TRBJ2-7
size: NA
V: TRBV18
D: NA
length: 14
DNA: TGTGCCAGCTCACCAGGAGAGAGCTCCTACGAGCAGTACTTC
CDR3: CASSPGESSYEQYF

J: TRBJ1-5
size: NA
V: TRBV10-1
D: NA
length: 13
DNA: TGCGCCAGCAGTAACAGGGCGTTTGGGCCCCAGCATTTT
CDR3: CASSNRAFGPQHF

J: TRBJ2-1
size: once
V: TRBV19
D: TRBD2
length: 16
DNA: TGTGCCAGTAGTATTTCTCTAGCGGGCCAGGTATATGAGCAGTTCTTC
CDR3: CASSISLAGQVYEQFF